A selection of T cell receptor beta chains follows, all from one sample in a study of Tregs in tolerant kidney transplant recipients. Sequencing used immunoSEQ multiplex PCR; TCRdb keeps in-frame clones, though not all of them. The table shows under 95,000 clones, with approximately 90% occurring only once. The sequencing used Tregs from blood, collected before the transplant. Receptors were obtained from a human donor who received a combined kidney and bone marrow transplant. CDR3s include the opening cysteine and the closing phenylalanine or tryptophan. The D gene is left open where the match is weak. Rows may omit the clone size; those that give it use once, few, many or a size class.

CDR3nt: TGTGCCAGCAAGGTGGGGGCGAACACCGGGGAGCTGTTTTTT
CDR3aa: CASKVGANTGELFF
abundance: -
j_gene: TRBJ2-2
v_gene: TRBV2
d_gene: -

CDR3nt: TGTGCCAGCAGTGAACGGGACAGGGTAAACACTGAAGCTTTCTTT
CDR3aa: CASSERDRVNTEAFF
abundance: -
j_gene: TRBJ1-1
v_gene: TRBV2
d_gene: TRBD1

CDR3nt: TGCGCCAGCAGCCAATCTGGACAACTCAGTGAAAAACTGTTTTTT
CDR3aa: CASSQSGQLSEKLFF
abundance: -
j_gene: TRBJ1-4
v_gene: TRBV4-3
d_gene: -

CDR3nt: TGTGCCAGCAGCCAGGGGGGCCCAGAGACCCAGTACTTC
CDR3aa: CASSQGGPETQYF
abundance: -
j_gene: TRBJ2-5
v_gene: TRBV7-2
d_gene: -

CDR3nt: TGCGCCAGCAGCCAGACCTCTCCACGCTCTGGGGCCAACGTCCTGACTTTC
CDR3aa: CASSQTSPRSGANVLTF
abundance: -
j_gene: TRBJ2-6
v_gene: TRBV4-3
d_gene: -

CDR3nt: TGTGCCATCAGTGGTCGGCTAGCGGGGGCGACGCTAGCCAAAAACATTCAGTACTTC
CDR3aa: CAISGRLAGATLAKNIQYF
abundance: -
j_gene: TRBJ2-4
v_gene: TRBV10-3
d_gene: TRBD2

CDR3nt: TGTGCCAGTAGTATTTCCCGGACGGAGACCTACGAGCAGTACTTC
CDR3aa: CASSISRTETYEQYF
abundance: -
j_gene: TRBJ2-7
v_gene: TRBV19
d_gene: -

CDR3nt: TGTGCCACCAGCACACCGACTAGCGGAAAGCCCTACGAGCAGTACTTC
CDR3aa: CATSTPTSGKPYEQYF
abundance: -
j_gene: TRBJ2-7
v_gene: TRBV15
d_gene: TRBD2

CDR3nt: TGCGCCAGCAGTCCTGGACAAGGCTACAATGAGCAGTTCTTC
CDR3aa: CASSPGQGYNEQFF
abundance: -
j_gene: TRBJ2-1
v_gene: TRBV5-1
d_gene: -

CDR3nt: TGTGCCAGCTCACCACAGGGGATGTGGGGTGAAGCTTTCTTT
CDR3aa: CASSPQGMWGEAFF
abundance: -
j_gene: TRBJ1-1
v_gene: TRBV18
d_gene: -

CDR3nt: TGTGCCAGTAGTCCTTGGGCGGAGGATGAAGCTTTCTTT
CDR3aa: CASSPWAEDEAFF
abundance: -
j_gene: TRBJ1-1
v_gene: TRBV19
d_gene: -

CDR3nt: TGCGCCAGCAGCCCGGCCGGACAGATCTCTGGAAACACCATATATTTT
CDR3aa: CASSPAGQISGNTIYF
abundance: -
j_gene: TRBJ1-3
v_gene: TRBV5-1
d_gene: -

CDR3nt: TGTGCCAGCAGTCCTGGACAGCCAGCCAAAAACATTCAGTACTTC
CDR3aa: CASSPGQPAKNIQYF
abundance: -
j_gene: TRBJ2-4
v_gene: TRBV28
d_gene: -

CDR3nt: TGCGCCAGCAGTGAAGTACAGGGGGCCAGCACTGAAGCTTTCTTT
CDR3aa: CASSEVQGASTEAFF
abundance: once
j_gene: TRBJ1-1
v_gene: TRBV10-1
d_gene: TRBD1

CDR3nt: TGCAGTGCTAGGGGGTCAGATACGCAGTATTTT
CDR3aa: CSARGSDTQYF
abundance: -
j_gene: TRBJ2-3
v_gene: TRBV20-1
d_gene: -

CDR3nt: TGCGCCAGCAGCAGCCAACCAGGGGGCGAAGGCTACACCTTC
CDR3aa: CASSSQPGGEGYTF
abundance: -
j_gene: TRBJ1-2
v_gene: TRBV5-1
d_gene: TRBD1

CDR3nt: TGTGCCAGCAGTTTAGAGGGCACCTATGGCTACACCTTC
CDR3aa: CASSLEGTYGYTF
abundance: -
j_gene: TRBJ1-2
v_gene: TRBV28
d_gene: -

CDR3nt: TGTGCCAGTAGTGCCCCCCTCGAGCAGTACTTC
CDR3aa: CASSAPLEQYF
abundance: once
j_gene: TRBJ2-7
v_gene: TRBV19
d_gene: -

CDR3nt: TGTGCCAGCACCGGGGGTCTAGGAAACACCATATATTTT
CDR3aa: CASTGGLGNTIYF
abundance: -
j_gene: TRBJ1-3
v_gene: TRBV28
d_gene: -

CDR3nt: TGTGTCATCAGTAGGGGGTCGGATAGCAATCAGCCCCAGCATTTT
CDR3aa: CVISRGSDSNQPQHF
abundance: -
j_gene: TRBJ1-5
v_gene: TRBV10-3
d_gene: -

CDR3nt: TGTGCCAGCAGCGTAGACGGATCGATAGGAAACACCATATATTTT
CDR3aa: CASSVDGSIGNTIYF
abundance: -
j_gene: TRBJ1-3
v_gene: TRBV9
d_gene: -

CDR3nt: TGTGCCAGCAGCCACCAGGGGAGCGGGGCTAGCACAGATACGCAGTATTTT
CDR3aa: CASSHQGSGASTDTQYF
abundance: -
j_gene: TRBJ2-3
v_gene: TRBV2
d_gene: -

CDR3nt: TGTGCCAGCAGCTTAGAAGGGAGCTCTGGAAACACCATATATTTT
CDR3aa: CASSLEGSSGNTIYF
abundance: -
j_gene: TRBJ1-3
v_gene: TRBV7-6
d_gene: -

CDR3nt: TGTGCCAGCAGCTTAGATTTGGGGAGTGGCGAGCAGTACTTC
CDR3aa: CASSLDLGSGEQYF
abundance: -
j_gene: TRBJ2-7
v_gene: TRBV11-2
d_gene: -

CDR3nt: TGTGCCAGCAGCTTAGCCTGGGGGTTGAGGGCGGGAGGGACCTACAATGAGCAGTTCTTC
CDR3aa: CASSLAWGLRAGGTYNEQFF
abundance: -
j_gene: TRBJ2-1
v_gene: TRBV7-2
d_gene: TRBD2

CDR3nt: TGTGCCAGCAGCTTAGGAGGGGACCCCTCCTACGAGCAGTACTTC
CDR3aa: CASSLGGDPSYEQYF
abundance: -
j_gene: TRBJ2-7
v_gene: TRBV11-3
d_gene: -

CDR3nt: TGTGCCAGCAGCTTAACAGGGGTAGGGGCCAACGTCCTGACTTTC
CDR3aa: CASSLTGVGANVLTF
abundance: -
j_gene: TRBJ2-6
v_gene: TRBV7-3
d_gene: -

CDR3nt: TGTGCCAGCAGCCGGGGGAGGGGAAATCAGCCCCAGCATTTT
CDR3aa: CASSRGRGNQPQHF
abundance: -
j_gene: TRBJ1-5
v_gene: TRBV5-8
d_gene: -

CDR3nt: TGTGCCAGCAGTTTACTCGGCTATAGCAATCAGCCCCAGCATTTT
CDR3aa: CASSLLGYSNQPQHF
abundance: -
j_gene: TRBJ1-5
v_gene: TRBV27
d_gene: -

CDR3nt: TGTGCCAGCAGTGAAAGCCAGGGCGGCAATCAGCCCCAGCATTTT
CDR3aa: CASSESQGGNQPQHF
abundance: -
j_gene: TRBJ1-5
v_gene: TRBV2
d_gene: -

CDR3nt: TGCGCCAGCAGCTTGGAGCCAGGCCCTGAGCAGTTCTTC
CDR3aa: CASSLEPGPEQFF
abundance: -
j_gene: TRBJ2-1
v_gene: TRBV5-1
d_gene: -

CDR3nt: TGTGCCTGGAGTGTTGGTTCTTCCTTCGCCGGGGAGCTGTTTTTT
CDR3aa: CAWSVGSSFAGELFF
abundance: -
j_gene: TRBJ2-2
v_gene: TRBV30
d_gene: -

CDR3nt: TGCGCCAGCAGCCCCACAGGGGGGGCAGAGAACACTGAAGCTTTCTTT
CDR3aa: CASSPTGGAENTEAFF
abundance: -
j_gene: TRBJ1-1
v_gene: TRBV5-1
d_gene: TRBD1

CDR3nt: TGTGCAAGTCGCTCCCCCTATGCACGCAGGGAGGAAAACACCATATATTTT
CDR3aa: CASRSPYARREENTIYF
abundance: -
j_gene: TRBJ1-3
v_gene: TRBV12-2
d_gene: -

CDR3nt: TGTGCCAGCAGTTCCTCCGGGACTAGTTTTAATGAGCAGTTCTTC
CDR3aa: CASSSSGTSFNEQFF
abundance: -
j_gene: TRBJ2-1
v_gene: TRBV28
d_gene: TRBD2

CDR3nt: TGTGCCAGCAGCCTCGCTGTCGGGTATGAGCAGTTCTTC
CDR3aa: CASSLAVGYEQFF
abundance: -
j_gene: TRBJ2-1
v_gene: TRBV14
d_gene: -

CDR3nt: TGCGCCAGCAGCTCGCAAACGGGACAGGGGCAAGAGACCCAGTACTTC
CDR3aa: CASSSQTGQGQETQYF
abundance: -
j_gene: TRBJ2-5
v_gene: TRBV5-1
d_gene: TRBD1

CDR3nt: TGTGCCAGCAGTTACTCAGGGGGGGTGAGCAATCAGCCCCAGCATTTT
CDR3aa: CASSYSGGVSNQPQHF
abundance: -
j_gene: TRBJ1-5
v_gene: TRBV6-6
d_gene: -

CDR3nt: TGTGCCAGCAGTTTTCTTGGAAGTGAGCAGTTCTTC
CDR3aa: CASSFLGSEQFF
abundance: -
j_gene: TRBJ2-1
v_gene: TRBV28
d_gene: -

CDR3nt: TGTGCCAGTAGTCTGACGATTAACTATGGCTACACCTTC
CDR3aa: CASSLTINYGYTF
abundance: -
j_gene: TRBJ1-2
v_gene: TRBV19
d_gene: -

CDR3nt: TGTGCCAGCAGCCCCGGACTAGCGGGAAGGACCTTGGAGACCCAGTACTTC
CDR3aa: CASSPGLAGRTLETQYF
abundance: -
j_gene: TRBJ2-5
v_gene: TRBV12-1
d_gene: -

CDR3nt: TGTGCCAGCAGTTACGAAGGGGCGTCCTACGAGCAGTACTTC
CDR3aa: CASSYEGASYEQYF
abundance: -
j_gene: TRBJ2-7
v_gene: TRBV6-6
d_gene: -

CDR3nt: TGCGCCAGCTGGTTTAGTCGGGACATCACCTACAATGAGCAGTTCTTC
CDR3aa: CASWFSRDITYNEQFF
abundance: -
j_gene: TRBJ2-1
v_gene: TRBV10-1
d_gene: -

CDR3nt: TGCGCCAGCAGCTTGACGGGAGTAGACACCGGGGAGCTGTTTTTT
CDR3aa: CASSLTGVDTGELFF
abundance: -
j_gene: TRBJ2-2
v_gene: TRBV5-1
d_gene: -

CDR3nt: TGTGCCAGCAGCTCCCCCCGGGGCGGACCTCGCACAGATACGCAGTATTTT
CDR3aa: CASSSPRGGPRTDTQYF
abundance: few
j_gene: TRBJ2-3
v_gene: TRBV7-3
d_gene: -

CDR3nt: TGTGCCAGCAGCACCAGGACAGGGGGTTCGAACGAGCAGTACTTC
CDR3aa: CASSTRTGGSNEQYF
abundance: -
j_gene: TRBJ2-7
v_gene: TRBV5-4
d_gene: TRBD1

CDR3nt: TGTGCCAGCAGCTTGACCGGGACTAGGGGAGATACGCAGTATTTT
CDR3aa: CASSLTGTRGDTQYF
abundance: -
j_gene: TRBJ2-3
v_gene: TRBV11-1
d_gene: TRBD2

CDR3nt: TGCGCCAGCAGTCACGCCAGGGCTGGGACTGAAGCTTTCTTT
CDR3aa: CASSHARAGTEAFF
abundance: -
j_gene: TRBJ1-1
v_gene: TRBV23-1
d_gene: -

CDR3nt: TGTGCCACCCTCTTGGGCCCGACTAATGAAAAACTGTTTTTT
CDR3aa: CATLLGPTNEKLFF
abundance: -
j_gene: TRBJ1-4
v_gene: TRBV27
d_gene: -

CDR3nt: TGTGCCAGCAGTGCCTTCCCCGCCGGCTACACCTTC
CDR3aa: CASSAFPAGYTF
abundance: once
j_gene: TRBJ1-2
v_gene: TRBV28
d_gene: -

CDR3nt: TGTGCCAGCAGCTTTCTGTCGGGAACGGGCGAGCAGTACTTC
CDR3aa: CASSFLSGTGEQYF
abundance: -
j_gene: TRBJ2-7
v_gene: TRBV5-6
d_gene: -

CDR3nt: TGCAGCGTTATGACAGGAGAGCAGTTCTTC
CDR3aa: CSVMTGEQFF
abundance: -
j_gene: TRBJ2-1
v_gene: TRBV29-1
d_gene: -

CDR3nt: TGTGCCAGCTCACCACTCCTATGGGACAGGGCCCCCAATGAGCAGTTCTTC
CDR3aa: CASSPLLWDRAPNEQFF
abundance: -
j_gene: TRBJ2-1
v_gene: TRBV18
d_gene: TRBD1

CDR3nt: TGCGCCAGCAGCTTCGACGGCCTCTCTGGAAACACCATATATTTT
CDR3aa: CASSFDGLSGNTIYF
abundance: -
j_gene: TRBJ1-3
v_gene: TRBV5-1
d_gene: -

CDR3nt: TGCGCCAGCAGTGAGTCGAGCAGGGTAGGCGAGCAGTACTTC
CDR3aa: CASSESSRVGEQYF
abundance: -
j_gene: TRBJ2-7
v_gene: TRBV10-2
d_gene: -